This entry features one T cell receptor (beta chain) sequence. The antigen is unknown. Once obtained from cultured CD4+ T cells, the DNA was sequenced using the Oncomine TCR Beta short-read assay. DNA came from CD4+ T cells after culture. TCRdb ran MiXCR on the PCR reads and lists one entry per CDR3 protein. The top ten hold roughly a fifth of the sample, which has some 15,000 distinct CDR3 sequences, 50% to 75% seen once. Treatment given: roughly 10-day PBMC culture with coronavirus spike peptide pools or control peptides (ViraFEST assay). After culture for roughly 10 days, isolation of CD4+ T cells was performed by negative selection. The data originate from a study of vaccination and CD4 T cells after COVID-19. Across the study: Convalescent individuals numbered four females and six males, two being Hispanic. Researchers treated control cultures with a CEFX pool, an HIV-1 Nef pool, or no peptide.

The V gene's germline CDR1 is SSHAT and CDR2 FNYEAQ (reference sequence). Trimming removed 2 bases at V and 1 base at J, with 5 bases between. The CDR3 has 13 amino acids. Sequencing was performed on CD4+ T cells from blood, cultured in vitro. The receptor was derived from a human donor who had recovered from COVID-19. The genes are TRBV7-7 and TRBJ1-1; D remains ambiguous. The CDR3 protein is CASSLRENTEAFF. The CDR3 DNA reads as TGTGCCAGCAGCTTACGAGAGAACACTGAAGCTTTCTTT.